These 27 T cell receptor beta chains originate from one sample sequenced in a study of blood T cell repertoires in COVID-19. This table comes from immunoSEQ multiplex PCR, and its TCRdb copy is limited to in-frame clones, with some not included. This table holds some 110,000 clones, roughly 83% found once. Sequencing was carried out using peripheral blood. The receptors were sampled from a woman in her 70s with acute or convalescent COVID-19.

This clone was seen just once. The rearrangement uses TRBV19 and TRBJ1-2, with D possibly matching TRBD1 (6 bases). Germline lookup yields CDR1 LNHDA and CDR2 SQIVND (reference sequence). The CDR3 is made up of 13 amino acids. Trimming removed 6 bases from V and 4 bases from J, with 12 bases in between. The CDR3: CASRGDRFYGYTF. CDR3 DNA sequence: TGTGCCAGTAGGGGAGACAGGTTCTATGGCTACACCTTC.

Only a few counts were recorded for this clone. The V call is TRBV5-1, the J call TRBJ2-7; D not certain. The germline CDR1 and CDR2 sequences are SGHRS and YFSETQ. CDR3 length equals 13 residues. V lost 2 bases to trimming and J lost 7 bases, with 13 bases between them. CDR3 sequence (DNA): TGCGCCAGCAGCTTTGATTTTATCGGGGAGCAGTACTTC. It yields the protein CASSFDFIGEQYF.

The rearrangement joins TRBV7-9 to TRBJ2-7, with a weak D call TRBD2 (6 bases). Germline assignment: CDR1 SEHNR and CDR2 FQNEAQ (reference sequence). V was cut by 5 bases and J by 6 bases, with 11 bases left in between. This CDR3 region has 12 residues. CDR3 nucleotides: TGTGCCAGCAGCCCCGGGGGACTCGAGCAGTACTTC. Translating gives CASSPGGLEQYF.

The chain employs TRBV6-6 and TRBJ2-5; 10 bases fit TRBD2. The CDR3 covers 15 residues. The V segment lost 7 bases and the J segment 5 bases; nucleotides outside the gene matches: 10. Germline CDR1 is MNHNY and CDR2 is SVGAGI (reference sequence). The CDR3 DNA reads TGTGCCAGCACAGACATAGCGGGAGGAGGTGAGACCCAGTACTTC. It is translated as CASTDIAGGGETQYF.

CDR3 amino acids: CASKTGGQSNEKLFF. As DNA, the CDR3 is TGCGCCAGCAAAACCGGGGGACAGTCTAATGAAAAACTGTTTTTT. V usage is TRBV5-1 and J usage is TRBJ1-4, with TRBD1 matching over 7 bases. The CDR3 consists of 15 residues. CDR1 is SGHRS and CDR2 is YFSETQ in the germline V gene. V gave up 6 bases and J gave up 3 bases; unmatched junction bases: 8.

The J gene is TRBJ2-3, the V gene TRBV5-5, with D maybe TRBD1 (6 bases). The CDR3 has 14 residues. V was clipped by 7 bases and J by 2 bases, with 14 bases between them. The germline V gene encodes CDR1 SGHKS and CDR2 YYEKEE (reference sequence). CDR3: CASGGQLLTDTQYF. The CDR3 nucleotides read TGTGCCAGCGGGGGACAACTTCTCACAGATACGCAGTATTTT.

The chain is built from TRBV11-3 and TRBJ1-4; D is possibly TRBD1 (6 bases). V lost 4 bases to trimming and J lost 4 bases, with 16 bases between them. Germline CDR1 is SGHNT and CDR2 is YENEEA. The CDR3 runs to 16 residues. The CDR3 coding sequence is TGTGCCAGCAGCTCAAGCCCGGGACAACATAATGAAAAACTGTTTTTT. Protein: CASSSSPGQHNEKLFF.

This clone was seen only a few times. This chain connects TRBV12-5 to TRBJ1-4; 9 nucleotides agree with TRBD1. The CDR3 runs 18 residues. Germline CDR1 LGHNT, CDR2 FRNRAP. The J segment lost 5 bases and the V segment lost 0 bases, leaving 10 bases of the junction unmatched. In nucleotides, the CDR3 is TGTGCTAGTGGTTTGGTAGGAATAGGGACAGGGATGAATGAAAAACTGTTTTTT. Translating gives CASGLVGIGTGMNEKLFF.

The gene calls are TRBV14 and TRBJ2-3; 10 bases are a match to TRBD1. The CDR3 has 15 residues. After removal of 3 bases from V and 5 bases from J, the junction contained 5 bases not matched to a gene. CDR1 is SGHDN, CDR2 FVKESK, per germline. CDR3 loop: CASSQPGQGIDTQYF. As DNA, the CDR3 is TGTGCCAGCAGCCAGCCGGGACAGGGGATAGATACGCAGTATTTT.

The rearrangement joins TRBV19 to TRBJ1-2; perhaps TRBD1 as D (5 bases). Per germline, CDR1 LNHDA and CDR2 SQIVND (reference sequence). CDR3 size: 11 residues. V lost 7 bases to trimming and J lost 8 bases, with 11 bases between them. The CDR3 loop is CASTTGSGYTF. Written as DNA, the CDR3 is TGTGCCAGTACAACAGGCTCGGGCTACACCTTC.

The chain links TRBV9 to TRBJ2-2, with 9 bases lining up with TRBD2. Unmatched junction bases numbered 1, after V lost 1 base and J lost 3 bases. CDR1 is SGDLS and CDR2 is YYNGEE in the germline V gene. The CDR3 spans 15 residues. The CDR3 coding sequence is TGTGCCAGCAGCGTATCTAGCGGGGACACCGGGGAGCTGTTTTTT. Residues: CASSVSSGDTGELFF. Using reference TRBV9 and TRBJ2-2 for the parts outside the CDR3, the full variable domain is DSGVTQTPKHLITATGQRVTLRCSPRSGDLSVYWYQQSLDQGLQFLIQYYNGEERAKGNILERFSAQQFPDLHSELNLSSLELGDSALYFCASSVSSGDTGELFFGEGSRLTVL.

This chain joins TRBV19 and TRBJ1-1; possibly TRBD1 for D (6 bases). The CDR3 spans 13 residues. Germline V gives CDR1 LNHDA, CDR2 SQIVND (reference sequence). The ends were cut back, 3 bases at V and 1 base at J, with 6 bases in the middle. The CDR3 sequence is CASSIRGNTEAFF. CDR3 in DNA: TGTGCCAGTAGTATCAGGGGGAACACTGAAGCTTTCTTT.

The chain couples TRBV10-3 to TRBJ2-2; 9 nucleotides line up with TRBD2. This CDR3 has 15 residues. J lost 3 bases, V lost 6 bases, and 5 bases had no gene match. Germline lookup yields CDR1 ENHRY and CDR2 SYGVKD. CDR3 loop: CAIREKRGDTGELFF. CDR3 nucleotide sequence: TGTGCCATCAGGGAGAAGCGGGGGGACACCGGGGAGCTGTTTTTT.

The V and J genes are TRBV6-5 and TRBJ1-5; D possibly corresponds to TRBD1 (6 bases). This CDR3 has 12 amino acids. Germline values: CDR1 MNHEY, CDR2 SVGAGI. V lost 8 bases, J lost 6 bases, and 11 bases lay in between. The CDR3 nucleotides are TGTGCCAGCGGGGGCCACGCTCAGCCCCAGCATTTT. It is translated as CASGGHAQPQHF.

This chain connects TRBV2 to TRBJ2-2, with no clear D. Deletions cut 4 bases from V and 1 base from J, with 13 bases between. CDR1 SNHLY and CDR2 FYNNEI come from the germline V gene. The CDR3 extends over 16 amino acids. This chain's CDR3 is CASSGLGRLNTGELFF. Here the CDR3 DNA reads TGTGCCAGCAGTGGGCTGGGCCGGTTGAACACCGGGGAGCTGTTTTTT.

This rearrangement joins TRBV4-2 to TRBJ2-3; perhaps TRBD2 as D (6 bases). This CDR3 spans 17 amino acids. Looked up from germline, CDR1 is LGHNA and CDR2 is YNFKEQ. Trimming cost V 0 bases and J 0 bases, with 13 bases left between them. This CDR3 reads CASSQDFGRGSTDTQYF. Here the CDR3 DNA reads TGTGCCAGCAGCCAAGATTTCGGACGGGGGAGCACAGATACGCAGTATTTT.

The chain is built from TRBV3-1 (or the pseudogene TRBV3-2) and TRBJ2-2; 9 bases agree with TRBD1. There are 13 residues in the CDR3. Trimming removed 3 bases from V and 13 bases from J; junction bases left unmatched: 6. Germline CDR1 is LGHDT and CDR2 is YNNKEL (reference sequence). DNA of the CDR3: TGTGCCAGCAGCCAGACCCAGGGACAGGGGCTGTTTTTT. Residues: CASSQTQGQGLFF.

The J gene is TRBJ2-3, the V gene TRBV18, with D tentatively TRBD1 (5 bases). The CDR3 covers 17 residues. CDR1 KGHSH and CDR2 LQKENI come from the germline V gene. Trimming shortened V by 6 bases and J by 0 bases, and 19 bases separated the two germline ends. The CDR3 is CASSSRQSRASTDTQYF. The CDR3, as DNA: TGTGCCAGCTCGTCTAGACAGAGCCGAGCTAGCACAGATACGCAGTATTTT.

This clone was seen a single time. The chain links TRBV5-1 to TRBJ2-7, with 7 nucleotides matching TRBD1. J was trimmed by 5 bases and V by 0 bases; bases with no gene match: 8. The CDR3 has 15 amino acids. Per the germline V gene, CDR1 is SGHRS and CDR2 is YFSETQ. CDR3 in DNA: TGCGCCAGCAGCTTGGAAGGGGGCCAGTGGGACGAGCAGTACTTC. Encoded protein: CASSLEGGQWDEQYF.

The chain combines TRBV19 with TRBJ1-1; 7 positions match TRBD1. The CDR3 sequence is 16 residues long. The germline gives CDR1 LNHDA, CDR2 SQIVND (reference sequence). The V segment lost 5 bases and the J segment 3 bases; nucleotides outside the gene matches: 12. This chain's CDR3 is CASSPRQGSRDTEAFF. The CDR3 DNA follows: TGTGCCAGTAGTCCCCGACAGGGTTCGAGGGACACTGAAGCTTTCTTT.

V is TRBV19 and J is TRBJ2-1; D might be TRBD2 (5 bases). Trimming shortened V by 0 bases and J by 6 bases, and 9 bases separated the two germline ends. The CDR3 has 14 amino acids. Germline CDR1 and CDR2: LNHDA and SQIVND (reference sequence). CDR3 in DNA: TGTGCCAGTAGTATAGATACTCGGGGCAATGAGCAGTTCTTC. Translation: CASSIDTRGNEQFF. Based on the CDR3 plus reference TRBV19 and TRBJ2-1, the full variable domain is DGGITQSPKYLFRKEGQNVTLSCEQNLNHDAMYWYRQDPGQGLRLIYYSQIVNDFQKGDIAEGYSVSREKKESFPLTVTSAQKNPTAFYLCASSIDTRGNEQFFGPGTRLTVL.

The chain links TRBV24-1 to TRBJ2-1; perhaps TRBD2 as D (6 bases). Germline CDR1 is KGHDR and CDR2 is SFDVKD. V was pared by 1 base and J by 0 bases, with 12 bases between. The CDR3 sequence is 17 residues long. CDR3 region: CATSDLLSGGSYNEQFF. The CDR3 coding sequence is TGTGCCACCAGTGATTTACTTAGCGGCGGCTCCTACAATGAGCAGTTCTTC.

The chain couples TRBV5-1 to TRBJ2-1; TRBD2 might be the D (5 bases). The CDR3 sequence is 15 residues long. V lost 4 bases and J lost 5, with 16 bases in between. In germline, CDR1 is SGHRS, CDR2 YFSETQ. CDR3 residues: CASSPEGGPHNEQFF. In DNA form, the CDR3 reads TGCGCCAGCAGCCCCGAGGGCGGGCCCCACAATGAGCAGTTCTTC.

The chain carries TRBV5-1 and TRBJ1-4; TRBD1 matches at 9 bases. Trimming cost V 4 bases and J 8 bases; bases outside gene matches: 9. Looked up from germline, CDR1 is SGHRS and CDR2 is YFSETQ. CDR3 length equals 15 residues. The CDR3 spells CASSQSTGGEEKLFF. CDR3 sequence (DNA): TGCGCCAGCAGCCAATCGACAGGGGGTGAGGAAAAACTGTTTTTT.

CDR3 in DNA: TGTGCCAGCAGCCAGACTAGCGGGGGGGACACTACGCAGTATTTT. It translates to CASSQTSGGDTTQYF. V gene TRBV13 combines with J gene TRBJ2-3; 14 bases match TRBD2. The V segment lost 5 bases and the J segment 8 bases; nucleotides outside the gene matches: 6. The CDR3 length is 15 residues. The V gene's germline CDR1 is PRHDT and CDR2 FYEKMQ (reference sequence).

The chain combines TRBV5-1 with TRBJ2-7; 8 nucleotides agree with TRBD2. The J segment lost 1 base and the V segment lost 4 bases, leaving 10 bases of the junction unmatched. CDR3 length: 16 amino acids. Germline V CDR1 and CDR2: SGHRS, YFSETQ. CDR3 sequence reads: CASSPEASGGSYEQYF. Written as DNA, the CDR3 is TGCGCCAGCAGCCCCGAGGCGAGCGGGGGTTCCTACGAGCAGTACTTC.

The chain combines TRBV29-1 with TRBJ2-7; D not certain. From germline, CDR1 is SQVTM and CDR2 ANQGSEA. The CDR3 runs 11 residues. With 5 bases removed from V and 1 base from J, the gap between germline ends came to 6 bases. CDR3 in amino acids: CSVTLSYEQYF. In DNA form, the CDR3 reads TGCAGCGTTACATTATCCTACGAGCAGTACTTC.